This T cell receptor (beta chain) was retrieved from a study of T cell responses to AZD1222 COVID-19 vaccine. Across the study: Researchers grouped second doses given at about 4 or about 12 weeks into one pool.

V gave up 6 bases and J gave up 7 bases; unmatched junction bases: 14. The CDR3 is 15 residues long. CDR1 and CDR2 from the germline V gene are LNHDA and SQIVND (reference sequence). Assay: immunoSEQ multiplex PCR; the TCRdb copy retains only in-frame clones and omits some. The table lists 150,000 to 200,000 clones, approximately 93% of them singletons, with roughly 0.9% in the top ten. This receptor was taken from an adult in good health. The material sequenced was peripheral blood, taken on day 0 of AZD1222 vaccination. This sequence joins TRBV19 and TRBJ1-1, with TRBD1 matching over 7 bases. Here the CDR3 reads CASSLDQGGGIEAFF. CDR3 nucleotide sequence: TGTGCCAGTAGCCTAGACCAGGGGGGCGGTATTGAAGCTTTCTTT. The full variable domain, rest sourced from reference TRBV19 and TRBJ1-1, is DGGITQSPKYLFRKEGQNVTLSCEQNLNHDAMYWYRQDPGQGLRLIYYSQIVNDFQKGDIAEGYSVSREKKESFPLTVTSAQKNPTAFYLCASSLDQGGGIEAFFGQGTRLTVV.